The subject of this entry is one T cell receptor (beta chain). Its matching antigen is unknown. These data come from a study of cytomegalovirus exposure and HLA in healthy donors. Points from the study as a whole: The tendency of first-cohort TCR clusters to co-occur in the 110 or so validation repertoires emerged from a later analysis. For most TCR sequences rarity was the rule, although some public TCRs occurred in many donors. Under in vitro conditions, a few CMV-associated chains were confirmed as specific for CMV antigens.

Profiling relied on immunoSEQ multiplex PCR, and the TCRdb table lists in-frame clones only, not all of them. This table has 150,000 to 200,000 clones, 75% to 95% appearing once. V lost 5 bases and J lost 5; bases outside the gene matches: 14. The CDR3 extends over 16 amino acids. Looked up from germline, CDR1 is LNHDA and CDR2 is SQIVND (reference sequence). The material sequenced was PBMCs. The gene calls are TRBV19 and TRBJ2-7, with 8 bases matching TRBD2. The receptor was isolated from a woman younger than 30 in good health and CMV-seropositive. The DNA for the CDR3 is TGTGCCAGTAGTTATAACGGACTAGCTAAAGGGAACGAGCAGTACTTC. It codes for CASSYNGLAKGNEQYF.